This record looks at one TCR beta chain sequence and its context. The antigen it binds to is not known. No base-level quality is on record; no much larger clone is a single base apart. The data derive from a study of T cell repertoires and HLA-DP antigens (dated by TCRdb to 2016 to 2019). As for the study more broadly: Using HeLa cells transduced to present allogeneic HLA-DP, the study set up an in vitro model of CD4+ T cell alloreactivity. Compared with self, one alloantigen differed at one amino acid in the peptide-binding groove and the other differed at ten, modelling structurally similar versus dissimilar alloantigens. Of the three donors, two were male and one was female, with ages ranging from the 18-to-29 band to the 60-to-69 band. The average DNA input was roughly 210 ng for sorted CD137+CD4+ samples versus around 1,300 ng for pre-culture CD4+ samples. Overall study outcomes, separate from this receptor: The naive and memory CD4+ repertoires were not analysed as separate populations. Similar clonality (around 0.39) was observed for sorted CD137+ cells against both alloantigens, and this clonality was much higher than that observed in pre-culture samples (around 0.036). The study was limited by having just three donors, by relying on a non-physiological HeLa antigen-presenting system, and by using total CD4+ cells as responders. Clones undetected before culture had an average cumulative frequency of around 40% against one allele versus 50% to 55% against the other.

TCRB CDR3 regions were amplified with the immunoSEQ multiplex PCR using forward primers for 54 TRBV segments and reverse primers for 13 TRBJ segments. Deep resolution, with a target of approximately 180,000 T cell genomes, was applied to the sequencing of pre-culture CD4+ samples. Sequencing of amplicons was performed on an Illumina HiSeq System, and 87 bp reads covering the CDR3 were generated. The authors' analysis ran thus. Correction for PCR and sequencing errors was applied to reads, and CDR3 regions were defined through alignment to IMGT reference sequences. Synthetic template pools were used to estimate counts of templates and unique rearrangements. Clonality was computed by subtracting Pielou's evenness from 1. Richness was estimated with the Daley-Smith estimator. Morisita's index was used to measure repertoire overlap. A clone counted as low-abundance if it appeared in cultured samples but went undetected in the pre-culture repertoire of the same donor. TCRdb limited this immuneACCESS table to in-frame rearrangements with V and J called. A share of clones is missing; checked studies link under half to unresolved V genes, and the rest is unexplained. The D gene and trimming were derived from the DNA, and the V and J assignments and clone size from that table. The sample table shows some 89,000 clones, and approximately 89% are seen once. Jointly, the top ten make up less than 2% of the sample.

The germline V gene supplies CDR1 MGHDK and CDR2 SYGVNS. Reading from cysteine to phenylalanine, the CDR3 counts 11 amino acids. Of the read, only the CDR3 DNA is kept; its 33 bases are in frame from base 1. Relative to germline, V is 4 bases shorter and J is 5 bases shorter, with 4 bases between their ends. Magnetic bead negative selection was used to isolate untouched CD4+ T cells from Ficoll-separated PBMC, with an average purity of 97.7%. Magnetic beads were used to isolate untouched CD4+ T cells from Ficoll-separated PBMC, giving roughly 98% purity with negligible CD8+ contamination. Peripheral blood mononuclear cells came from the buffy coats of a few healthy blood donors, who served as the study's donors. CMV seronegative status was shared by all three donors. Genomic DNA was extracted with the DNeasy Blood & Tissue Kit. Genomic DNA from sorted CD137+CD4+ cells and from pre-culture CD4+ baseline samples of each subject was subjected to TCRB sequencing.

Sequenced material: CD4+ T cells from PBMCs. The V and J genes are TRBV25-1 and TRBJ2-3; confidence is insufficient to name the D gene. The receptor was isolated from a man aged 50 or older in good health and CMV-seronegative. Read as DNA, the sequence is TGTGCCAGCAGTGTACTAGATACGCAGTATTTT. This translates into CASSVLDTQYF.